These T cell receptor beta chains were read from a single sample in a study of blood T cell repertoires in COVID-19. Libraries were prepared by immunoSEQ multiplex PCR; TCRdb keeps only in-frame clonotypes and omits some of them. This table has about 300,000 clones, over 75% appearing once. The sequencing sample was made of PBMCs or T cells enriched from blood (not recorded which). These receptor sequences come from a man between 25 and 39 years old who had recovered from COVID-19. CDR3s include the opening cysteine and the closing phenylalanine or tryptophan. Each record gives: CDR3 length, J gene, V gene, D gene, clone size, CDR3 DNA, CDR3 protein. The D gene is left open where the match is weak. Clone size is given for some rows only: seen once, a few or many times, or a class if the clone is expanded.

len: 15
j_gene: TRBJ1-1
v_gene: TRBV28
d_gene: .
abundance: .
CDR3nt: TGTGCCAGTGGTATGGGAGGGAGTGAGTTCACTGAAGCTTTCTTT
CDR3aa: CASGMGGSEFTEAFF

len: 16
j_gene: TRBJ2-4
v_gene: TRBV15
d_gene: .
abundance: once
CDR3nt: TGTGCCACCAGCAGAGATTTGGGCAGGGGGGAGTTTATTCAGTACTTC
CDR3aa: CATSRDLGRGEFIQYF

len: 14
j_gene: TRBJ1-2
v_gene: TRBV2
d_gene: .
abundance: .
CDR3nt: TGTGCCAGCAGCCGGATAAACAGGGATATCGGCTACACCTTC
CDR3aa: CASSRINRDIGYTF

len: 16
j_gene: TRBJ2-3
v_gene: TRBV5-5
d_gene: TRBD1
abundance: .
CDR3nt: TGTGCCAGCAGCACAGAGACAGGGCCGGGCACAGATACGCAGTATTTT
CDR3aa: CASSTETGPGTDTQYF

len: 13
j_gene: TRBJ2-3
v_gene: TRBV11-3
d_gene: .
abundance: once
CDR3nt: TGTGCCAGCAGCCCTACGGGCACAGATACGCAGTATTTT
CDR3aa: CASSPTGTDTQYF

len: 12
j_gene: TRBJ2-7
v_gene: TRBV14
d_gene: .
abundance: once
CDR3nt: TGTGCCAGCAGCCGTCTAAGCTACGAGCAGTACTTC
CDR3aa: CASSRLSYEQYF

len: 13
j_gene: TRBJ1-4
v_gene: TRBV19
d_gene: .
abundance: .
CDR3nt: TGTGCCAGGGTACCGGGAGGCGAAGAAAAACTGTTTTTT
CDR3aa: CARVPGGEEKLFF

len: 14
j_gene: TRBJ1-5
v_gene: TRBV15
d_gene: TRBD1
abundance: .
CDR3nt: TGTGCCACCAGCAGAGATTCCGGGGGACAGCGGCAGCATTTT
CDR3aa: CATSRDSGGQRQHF

len: 14
j_gene: TRBJ2-5
v_gene: TRBV11-3
d_gene: .
abundance: .
CDR3nt: TGTGCCAGCAGCCGATTTAGCGGACAAGAGACCCAGTACTTC
CDR3aa: CASSRFSGQETQYF

len: 14
j_gene: TRBJ2-3
v_gene: TRBV30
d_gene: .
abundance: .
CDR3nt: TGTGCCTGGACGCGAGCGCCTAGCACAGATACGCAGTATTTT
CDR3aa: CAWTRAPSTDTQYF

len: 14
j_gene: TRBJ1-1
v_gene: TRBV5-5
d_gene: .
abundance: few
CDR3nt: TGTGCCAGCAGCTTAGTGGCGCGGAGCACTGAAGCTTTCTTT
CDR3aa: CASSLVARSTEAFF

len: 16
j_gene: TRBJ2-7
v_gene: TRBV7-8
d_gene: TRBD2
abundance: .
CDR3nt: TGTGCCAGCAGCTTAGTCACTAGCGGGGGCCCCTACGAGCAGTACTTC
CDR3aa: CASSLVTSGGPYEQYF

len: 15
j_gene: TRBJ2-3
v_gene: TRBV6-5
d_gene: .
abundance: .
CDR3nt: TGTGCCAGCACCTGGGCCGGGACTTTCGAAAATACGCAGTATTTT
CDR3aa: CASTWAGTFENTQYF

len: 15
j_gene: TRBJ1-6
v_gene: TRBV18
d_gene: .
abundance: .
CDR3nt: TGTGCCAGCTCGCGAGGCTTCCTTGAAAATTCACCCCTCCACTTT
CDR3aa: CASSRGFLENSPLHF

len: 15
j_gene: TRBJ2-1
v_gene: TRBV27
d_gene: TRBD1
abundance: .
CDR3nt: TGTGCCAGCAGTACAGGGGGCGCTTACTACAATGAGCAGTTCTTC
CDR3aa: CASSTGGAYYNEQFF

len: 15
j_gene: TRBJ2-5
v_gene: TRBV10-2
d_gene: TRBD2
abundance: .
CDR3nt: TGCGCCAGCAGACTAGCGGCCGAAAAACAAGAGACCCAGTACTTC
CDR3aa: CASRLAAEKQETQYF

len: 15
j_gene: TRBJ2-2
v_gene: TRBV7-9
d_gene: TRBD2
abundance: once
CDR3nt: TGTGCCAGCAGCCTTAGCGGGTCGAACACCGGGGAGCTGTTTTTT
CDR3aa: CASSLSGSNTGELFF